This entry features one T cell receptor beta chain sequence. This specimen comes from a study of blood T cell repertoires in COVID-19. As for the study in general: Samples came from the United States, Italy and Spain, spanning acute and convalescent COVID-19. In each case, the material was cDNA or gDNA derived from T cells, B-cell-depleted T cells, or PBMCs.

How the authors handled the data: Reference gene primer amplification gave estimated nucleated cell counts. Only in-frame clones appear in the TCRdb table, and some are missing; sequencing was by immunoSEQ multiplex PCR. That table supplies the V and J calls and clone size; D and trimming were determined from the DNA. The sample lists about 80,000 clones, almost 90% occurring once. Germline loops: CDR1 SGHRS, CDR2 YFSETQ. Trimming took 0 bases from V and 5 from J, leaving 17 bases between them. CDR3 length: 16 residues. The receptor's source is a woman older than 75 with active or convalescent COVID-19. This chain connects TRBV5-1 to TRBJ2-5; perhaps TRBD2 as D (6 bases). Source material: peripheral blood. The CDR3: CASSLVFGAAGETQYF. The CDR3 DNA reads TGCGCCAGCAGCTTGGTGTTTGGGGCGGCGGGGGAGACCCAGTACTTC.